A selection of T cell receptor beta chains follows, all from one sample in a study of cytomegalovirus exposure and HLA in healthy donors. Some clones are missing from TCRdb's copy, which holds only in-frame ones; the method was immunoSEQ multiplex PCR. Among roughly 120,000 clones listed, around 86% were seen once. The sequencing sample was made of PBMCs. These receptors came from a man younger than 35 in good health and CMV-seronegative. Each CDR3 is given with its conserved first and last residue. D genes are given only for firm matches. A clone size is listed for some rows: how often the clone was seen (once, few, many), or a class if it is expanded.

j_gene: TRBJ2-3; v_gene: TRBV13; d_gene: TRBD2; abundance: -; CDR3aa: CASSLVGTSASSSTDTQYF; CDR3nt: TGTGCCAGCAGCTTGGTCGGGACTAGCGCTTCATCTAGCACAGATACGCAGTATTTT
j_gene: TRBJ2-3; v_gene: TRBV11-3; d_gene: -; abundance: -; CDR3aa: CASSSGGLAADTQYF; CDR3nt: TGTGCCAGCAGCTCCGGAGGGCTAGCAGCAGATACGCAGTATTTT
j_gene: TRBJ2-2; v_gene: TRBV7-9; d_gene: TRBD1; abundance: -; CDR3aa: CASSSRQGENTGELFF; CDR3nt: TGTGCCAGCAGCTCCCGACAGGGCGAGAACACCGGGGAGCTGTTTTTT
j_gene: TRBJ2-2; v_gene: TRBV5-1; d_gene: TRBD1; abundance: -; CDR3aa: CASSGTGSAGELFF; CDR3nt: TGCGCCAGCTCCGGGACAGGGTCCGCCGGGGAGCTGTTTTTT
j_gene: TRBJ2-7; v_gene: TRBV27; d_gene: TRBD2; abundance: -; CDR3aa: CASAPAGDGGEQYF; CDR3nt: TGTGCCAGCGCCCCAGCGGGAGACGGGGGCGAGCAGTACTTC
j_gene: TRBJ2-5; v_gene: TRBV19; d_gene: TRBD2; abundance: -; CDR3aa: CASSIGGGRRETQYF; CDR3nt: TGTGCCAGTAGTATAGGGGGAGGGAGACGGGAGACCCAGTACTTC
j_gene: TRBJ2-2; v_gene: TRBV7-6; d_gene: -; abundance: -; CDR3aa: CASSVSGVGNGELFF; CDR3nt: TGTGCCAGCAGCGTATCAGGGGTTGGGAACGGGGAGCTGTTTTTT
j_gene: TRBJ2-7; v_gene: TRBV7-6; d_gene: TRBD2; abundance: -; CDR3aa: CASSLGGGISYEQYF; CDR3nt: TGTGCCAGCAGCTTAGGCGGGGGGATCTCCTACGAGCAGTACTTC
j_gene: TRBJ1-2; v_gene: TRBV7-9; d_gene: TRBD1; abundance: -; CDR3aa: CASSSSIRQGRNYGYTF; CDR3nt: TGTGCCAGCAGCTCCTCTATCCGACAGGGGCGGAACTATGGCTACACCTTC
j_gene: TRBJ2-7; v_gene: TRBV5-1; d_gene: TRBD1; abundance: -; CDR3aa: CASSATGTAYEQYF; CDR3nt: TGCGCCAGCAGCGCCACCGGGACAGCCTACGAGCAGTACTTC
j_gene: TRBJ2-1; v_gene: TRBV6-1; d_gene: TRBD1; abundance: -; CDR3aa: CASSGGQGAHNEQFF; CDR3nt: TGTGCCAGCAGTGGGGGGCAGGGGGCCCACAATGAGCAGTTCTTC
j_gene: TRBJ1-1; v_gene: TRBV13; d_gene: -; abundance: -; CDR3aa: CASSSTRGPNTEAFF; CDR3nt: TGTGCCAGCAGCTCCACCAGGGGTCCGAACACTGAAGCTTTCTTT
j_gene: TRBJ1-2; v_gene: TRBV19; d_gene: TRBD1; abundance: -; CDR3aa: CASTVDRRGGYTF; CDR3nt: TGTGCCAGTACGGTGGACAGGAGGGGTGGCTACACCTTC
j_gene: TRBJ2-3; v_gene: TRBV15; d_gene: -; abundance: once; CDR3aa: CATGAGSTDTQYF; CDR3nt: TGTGCCACCGGCGCGGGAAGCACAGATACGCAGTATTTT
j_gene: TRBJ2-2; v_gene: TRBV2; d_gene: TRBD2; abundance: -; CDR3aa: CATGLAGGGGELFF; CDR3nt: TGTGCCACCGGACTAGCGGGAGGTGGCGGGGAGCTGTTTTTT
j_gene: TRBJ2-2; v_gene: TRBV2; d_gene: TRBD2; abundance: -; CDR3aa: CASTPGGGYGTGELFF; CDR3nt: TGTGCCAGCACCCCCGGGGGGGGTTACGGCACCGGGGAGCTGTTTTTT
j_gene: TRBJ2-7; v_gene: TRBV7-9; d_gene: TRBD1; abundance: -; CDR3aa: CASSLGQGSSYEQYF; CDR3nt: TGTGCCAGCAGCTTAGGACAGGGCAGCTCCTACGAGCAGTACTTC
j_gene: TRBJ2-7; v_gene: TRBV5-6; d_gene: TRBD2; abundance: once; CDR3aa: CASSSGGGAFEQYF; CDR3nt: TGTGCCAGCAGCTCGGGCGGGGGGGCCTTCGAGCAGTACTTC
j_gene: TRBJ1-1; v_gene: TRBV18; d_gene: -; abundance: -; CDR3aa: CASSPGAGFLFGNTEAFF; CDR3nt: TGTGCCAGCTCACCAGGGGCAGGGTTTCTGTTCGGTAACACTGAAGCTTTCTTT
j_gene: TRBJ2-2; v_gene: TRBV6-1; d_gene: TRBD1; abundance: -; CDR3aa: CASRDRGFTGELFF; CDR3nt: TGTGCCAGCAGAGACAGGGGGTTCACCGGGGAGCTGTTTTTT
j_gene: TRBJ2-5; v_gene: TRBV7-9; d_gene: -; abundance: -; CDR3aa: CASRTVGETQYF; CDR3nt: TGTGCCAGCAGGACGGTCGGGGAGACCCAGTACTTC
j_gene: TRBJ1-2; v_gene: TRBV7-9; d_gene: TRBD1; abundance: -; CDR3aa: CASSLSGTETYGYTF; CDR3nt: TGTGCCAGCAGCTTATCCGGGACAGAGACGTATGGCTACACCTTC
j_gene: TRBJ2-1; v_gene: TRBV6-1; d_gene: -; abundance: -; CDR3aa: CAIQGRSAEQFF; CDR3nt: TGTGCCATACAGGGGAGGAGCGCTGAGCAGTTCTTC
j_gene: TRBJ1-1; v_gene: TRBV4-2; d_gene: TRBD1; abundance: -; CDR3aa: CASSQTDRGRTEAFF; CDR3nt: TGTGCCAGCAGCCAGACGGACAGGGGGAGAACTGAAGCTTTCTTT
j_gene: TRBJ1-2; v_gene: TRBV30; d_gene: TRBD1; abundance: -; CDR3aa: CAWSVGQAYGYTF; CDR3nt: TGTGCCTGGAGTGTCGGACAGGCCTATGGCTACACCTTC
j_gene: TRBJ2-7; v_gene: TRBV5-1; d_gene: TRBD1; abundance: -; CDR3aa: CASSLYSGTGGDEQYF; CDR3nt: TGCGCCAGCAGCTTGTATTCAGGGACAGGGGGCGACGAGCAGTACTTC
j_gene: TRBJ2-7; v_gene: TRBV30; d_gene: -; abundance: -; CDR3aa: CAWSPPGTNTYEQYF; CDR3nt: TGTGCCTGGAGTCCCCCCGGGACAAATACCTACGAGCAGTACTTC
j_gene: TRBJ1-4; v_gene: TRBV18; d_gene: TRBD1; abundance: -; CDR3aa: CASSPTGSEKLFF; CDR3nt: TGTGCCAGCTCACCGACAGGGAGCGAAAAACTGTTTTTT
j_gene: TRBJ1-3; v_gene: TRBV19; d_gene: TRBD1; abundance: -; CDR3aa: CASSIGQGRHLSGNTIYF; CDR3nt: TGTGCCAGTAGTATCGGACAGGGGCGACACCTCTCTGGAAACACCATATATTTT
j_gene: TRBJ2-5; v_gene: TRBV30; d_gene: -; abundance: -; CDR3aa: CAWRAGPGETQYF; CDR3nt: TGTGCCTGGAGGGCAGGGCCCGGAGAGACCCAGTACTTC
j_gene: TRBJ2-3; v_gene: TRBV9; d_gene: TRBD2; abundance: -; CDR3aa: CASSVGPGGIDTQYF; CDR3nt: TGTGCCAGCAGCGTAGGGCCGGGAGGGATAGATACGCAGTATTTT
j_gene: TRBJ1-2; v_gene: TRBV5-6; d_gene: -; abundance: -; CDR3aa: CASSSTDAGEDNYGYTF; CDR3nt: TGTGCCAGCAGCTCCACAGACGCGGGAGAAGATAACTATGGCTACACCTTT
j_gene: TRBJ2-5; v_gene: TRBV5-6; d_gene: TRBD1; abundance: once; CDR3aa: CASSPGQGVSETQYF; CDR3nt: TGTGCCAGCAGCCCGGGACAGGGGGTTTCAGAGACCCAGTACTTC
j_gene: TRBJ1-3; v_gene: TRBV29-1; d_gene: TRBD1; abundance: once; CDR3aa: CSVEGAFGNTIYF; CDR3nt: TGCAGCGTCGAGGGGGCGTTTGGAAACACCATATATTTT
j_gene: TRBJ1-3; v_gene: TRBV12-5; d_gene: TRBD1; abundance: -; CDR3aa: CASVQQGFGNTIYF; CDR3nt: TGTGCTAGTGTTCAACAGGGGTTCGGAAACACCATATATTTT
j_gene: TRBJ2-4; v_gene: TRBV15; d_gene: TRBD1; abundance: -; CDR3aa: CATSRGRQGLEDIQYF; CDR3nt: TGTGCCACCAGCAGAGGGAGACAGGGGCTGGAAGACATTCAGTACTTC
j_gene: TRBJ1-4; v_gene: TRBV6-1; d_gene: -; abundance: -; CDR3aa: CASSGTPGGGFGEKLFF; CDR3nt: TGTGCCAGCAGTGGCACCCCGGGGGGGGGCTTTGGTGAAAAACTGTTTTTT
j_gene: TRBJ2-5; v_gene: TRBV6-5; d_gene: -; abundance: -; CDR3aa: CASRSSQGLYETQYF; CDR3nt: TGTGCCAGCAGATCCTCGCAGGGGCTGTACGAGACCCAGTACTTC
j_gene: TRBJ1-1; v_gene: TRBV5-1; d_gene: -; abundance: -; CDR3aa: CASSLRADRGTEAFF; CDR3nt: TGCGCCAGCAGCTTGAGAGCAGATCGGGGCACTGAAGCTTTCTTT
j_gene: TRBJ1-1; v_gene: TRBV5-5; d_gene: -; abundance: -; CDR3aa: CASSFGVQSTEAFF; CDR3nt: TGTGCCAGCAGCTTCGGGGTACAGAGCACTGAAGCTTTCTTT
j_gene: TRBJ2-5; v_gene: TRBV14; d_gene: -; abundance: -; CDR3aa: CASSQESGRFQETQYF; CDR3nt: TGTGCCAGCAGCCAAGAATCAGGCCGTTTCCAAGAGACCCAGTACTTC
j_gene: TRBJ2-7; v_gene: TRBV30; d_gene: TRBD1; abundance: -; CDR3aa: CAWRVDRGNIPPLYEQYF; CDR3nt: TGTGCCTGGAGGGTTGACAGGGGGAACATCCCCCCCCTCTACGAGCAGTACTTC
j_gene: TRBJ1-2; v_gene: TRBV6-1; d_gene: -; abundance: -; CDR3aa: CASSEGAGLGGYTF; CDR3nt: TGTGCCAGCAGTGAAGGGGCCGGCCTGGGCGGCTACACCTTC
j_gene: TRBJ2-3; v_gene: TRBV30; d_gene: TRBD1; abundance: -; CDR3aa: CAWSPGQGSDTQYF; CDR3nt: TGTGCCTGGAGCCCGGGACAGGGGTCAGATACGCAGTATTTT
j_gene: TRBJ1-1; v_gene: TRBV6-6; d_gene: -; abundance: -; CDR3aa: CASIDVSLGVNTEAFF; CDR3nt: TGTGCCAGCATTGACGTATCCCTCGGGGTGAACACTGAAGCTTTCTTT
j_gene: TRBJ2-1; v_gene: TRBV5-4; d_gene: TRBD2; abundance: -; CDR3aa: CASSLGSSGGYNEQFF; CDR3nt: TGTGCCAGCAGCTTGGGCTCTAGCGGGGGATACAATGAGCAGTTCTTC
j_gene: TRBJ2-5; v_gene: TRBV7-9; d_gene: -; abundance: -; CDR3aa: CASSLGLQGWETQYF; CDR3nt: TGTGCCAGCAGCTTAGGCCTACAGGGCTGGGAGACCCAGTACTTC
j_gene: TRBJ2-2; v_gene: TRBV2; d_gene: TRBD1; abundance: -; CDR3aa: CASSLGQVLPGELFF; CDR3nt: TGTGCCAGCAGTCTAGGACAGGTGCTGCCCGGGGAGCTGTTTTTT
j_gene: TRBJ2-1; v_gene: TRBV2; d_gene: -; abundance: -; CDR3aa: CASSDQGSSYNEQFF; CDR3nt: TGTGCCAGCAGTGATCAGGGGAGCTCCTACAATGAGCAGTTCTTC
j_gene: TRBJ1-1; v_gene: TRBV25-1; d_gene: -; abundance: -; CDR3aa: CASSESGGSTEAFF; CDR3nt: TGTGCCAGCAGTGAATCTGGAGGGAGCACTGAAGCTTTCTTT
j_gene: TRBJ1-1; v_gene: TRBV5-1; d_gene: -; abundance: -; CDR3aa: CASSNMNTEAFF; CDR3nt: TGCGCCAGCAGCAACATGAACACTGAAGCTTTCTTT
j_gene: TRBJ1-1; v_gene: TRBV15; d_gene: -; abundance: -; CDR3aa: CATSRNNKEAFF; CDR3nt: TGTGCCACCAGCAGAAATAACAAGGAAGCTTTCTTT
j_gene: TRBJ1-2; v_gene: TRBV18; d_gene: TRBD1; abundance: -; CDR3aa: CASSPRGQGRDYTF; CDR3nt: TGTGCCAGCTCACCGCGGGGACAGGGAAGGGACTACACCTTC
j_gene: TRBJ1-1; v_gene: TRBV30; d_gene: -; abundance: few; CDR3aa: CAWSVLENTEAFF; CDR3nt: TGTGCCTGGAGTGTACTAGAGAACACTGAAGCTTTCTTT